Listed here are 22 T cell receptor beta chains from one sample, sequenced in a study of graft-versus-host responses after intestinal transplantation. TCRdb keeps only in-frame clones here, not all; method: immunoSEQ multiplex PCR. The sample yields nearly 100,000 clones, 80% to 95% seen once. Sequencing was performed on PBMCs, taken approximately 420 days after intestinal transplant. Source of these receptors: a human patient who received an intestinal transplant, so some T cells may come from the graft donor.

The genes are TRBV6-5 and TRBJ1-4, with 7 bases aligning to TRBD1. V dropped 5 bases and J dropped 8; count of bases not matched to a gene: 8. The germline gives CDR1 MNHEY, CDR2 SVGAGI. This CDR3 is built from 14 residues. CDR3 in amino acids: CASSAGQSTEKLFF. The CDR3 coding sequence is TGTGCCAGCAGTGCGGGACAGTCGACAGAAAAACTGTTTTTT.

J is TRBJ2-7 and V is TRBV27; no reliable D call. Trimming pared 3 bases from V and 4 bases from J, leaving 10 bases between. CDR3 length: 13 residues. Germline V gene lookup returns CDR1 MNHEY and CDR2 SMNVEV (reference sequence). CDR3 bases: TGTGCCAGCAGTTTGCTACTGGGATACGAGCAGTACTTC. This gives the protein CASSLLLGYEQYF.

The chain couples TRBV19 to TRBJ1-1; D gene unclear. The CDR3 runs 13 residues. V was clipped by 1 base and J by 3 bases, with 6 bases between them. Germline CDR1 reads LNHDA; CDR2 reads SQIVND (reference sequence). The CDR3 here is CASSIGRHTEAFF. The CDR3 coding sequence is TGTGCCAGTAGTATAGGACGGCACACTGAAGCTTTCTTT.

The sample holds a few counts of this clone. The genes are TRBV12-5 and TRBJ1-2; D ambiguous. This CDR3 has 13 amino acids. CDR1 and CDR2 from the germline V gene are LGHNT and FRNRAP. V was shortened by 0 bases and J by 6 bases, with 8 bases between the two germline ends. Written as DNA, the CDR3 is TGTGCTAGTGGTTTGGTACGCCGGCATGGCTACACCTTC. As protein: CASGLVRRHGYTF.

This rearrangement joins TRBV13 to TRBJ2-7, with no clear D. The CDR3 runs to 13 residues. Trimming pared 5 bases from V and 3 bases from J, leaving 11 bases between. CDR1 is PRHDT, CDR2 FYEKMQ, per germline (reference sequence). CDR3 sequence reads: CASSPPADYEQYF. Here the CDR3 DNA reads TGTGCCAGCAGCCCCCCCGCCGACTACGAGCAGTACTTC.

This chain uses TRBV11-3 with TRBJ1-6, with TRBD1 as a possible D gene (5 bases). Trimming took off 1 base at V and 7 bases at J, with 14 bases between the two ends. The CDR3 runs 16 residues. Germline CDR1 SGHNT, CDR2 YENEEA. The CDR3 DNA sequence: TGTGCCAGCAGCTTAGGTAGGGGCGAAGAAAATTCACCCCTCCACTTT. It specifies CASSLGRGEENSPLHF.

The V and J genes are TRBV4-2 and TRBJ1-3; weak D call: TRBD1 (6 bases). The CDR3 is made up of 16 amino acids. Germline loops: CDR1 LGHNA, CDR2 YNFKEQ. Deletions cut 0 bases from V and 2 bases from J, with 11 bases between. DNA of the CDR3: TGTGCCAGCAGCCAAGATTCAGGGGCAGCTGGAAACACCATATATTTT. Translated, it gives CASSQDSGAAGNTIYF.

The chain carries TRBV7-6 and TRBJ1-3; D unclear. There are 15 residues in the CDR3. The V and J ends lost 5 bases and 4 bases respectively, with 15 bases between them. The germline gives CDR1 SGHVS, CDR2 FNYEAQ. The CDR3 region is CASSPDGTRGNTIYF. Here the CDR3 DNA reads TGTGCCAGCAGCCCGGACGGCACCAGAGGAAACACCATATATTTT.

The rearrangement uses TRBV2 and TRBJ1-5; D gene unclear. This CDR3 is built from 13 residues. CDR1 is SNHLY and CDR2 is FYNNEI in the germline V gene. Trimming cost V 8 bases and J 2 bases, with 10 bases left between them. The CDR3: CASGPDGNQPQHF. The CDR3 DNA sequence: TGTGCCAGCGGGCCGGATGGCAATCAGCCCCAGCATTTT. The full variable domain, in which reference TRBV2 and TRBJ1-5 provide the parts outside the CDR3, is EPEVTQTPSHQVTQMGQEVILRCVPISNHLYFYWYRQILGQKVEFLVSFYNNEISEKSEIFDDQFSVERPDGSNFTLKIRSTKLEDSAMYFCASGPDGNQPQHFGDGTRLSIL.

The chain joins TRBV25-1 to TRBJ2-7; 9 nucleotides agree with TRBD1. The length of the CDR3 is 13 residues. V dropped 10 bases and J dropped 2; count of bases not matched to a gene: 6. Germline V gene lookup returns CDR1 MGHDK and CDR2 SYGVNS. The CDR3 DNA follows: TGTGCCACCCAGGGGACAGGGACCTACGAGCAGTACTTC. Protein sequence: CATQGTGTYEQYF.

The chain has TRBV6-5 and TRBJ1-2, with D unclear. This CDR3 has 14 residues. V lost 4 bases and J 4 bases, leaving 13 bases between the germline ends. The germline CDR1 and CDR2 sequences are MNHEY and SVGAGI. The CDR3 sequence: CASSSPEHSYGYTF. In DNA form, the CDR3 reads TGTGCCAGCAGTTCGCCGGAGCATAGCTATGGCTACACCTTC.

Note on this clone: Additional DNA sequences in this sample encode the identical CDR3. The V and J genes are TRBV7-2 and TRBJ2-1; D not resolved. The V gene's germline CDR1 is SGHTA and CDR2 FQGNSA. Trimming pared 5 bases from V and 2 bases from J, leaving 7 bases between. This CDR3 is built from 13 residues. CDR3 sequence reads: CASSLRPYNEQFF. CDR3 nucleotides: TGTGCCAGCAGCCTTCGACCCTACAATGAGCAGTTCTTC.

CDR3 nucleotides: TGCGCCAGCAGCCCGTCCCGGGACAGAGTCCGAATGAACACTGAAGCTTTCTTT. Protein: CASSPSRDRVRMNTEAFF. V gene TRBV5-1 combines with J gene TRBJ1-1; 7 bases are a match to TRBD1. The V and J ends lost 4 bases and 0 bases, in that order; junction bases with no gene match: 15. The CDR3 is 18 amino acids. The germline CDR1 and CDR2 sequences are SGHRS and YFSETQ.

The chain couples TRBV6-6 to TRBJ2-5; 7 nucleotides align to TRBD2. The CDR3 covers 15 residues. After removal of 6 bases from V and 2 bases from J, the junction contained 9 bases not matched to a gene. Germline V gives CDR1 MNHNY, CDR2 SVGAGI (reference sequence). CDR3 amino acids: CASRVPSGLQETQYF. The CDR3 nucleotides are TGTGCCAGCAGGGTCCCTAGCGGATTACAAGAGACCCAGTACTTC.

The V and J genes are TRBV7-9 and TRBJ2-7, with TRBD2 identical over 8 bases. V shed 7 bases, J shed 4 bases, and the junction held 9 bases outside the gene matches. Germline CDR1 SEHNR, CDR2 FQNEAQ (reference sequence). This CDR3 spans 14 amino acids. In DNA form, the CDR3 reads TGTGCCAGCACCGTCGGGGGGGGTCGGTACGAGCAGTACTTC. It is translated as CASTVGGGRYEQYF.

CDR3 residues: CASSPGHPYEQYF. The CDR3 coding sequence is TGTGCCAGCAGCCCCGGCCACCCCTACGAGCAGTACTTC. The chain carries TRBV11-3 and TRBJ2-7; D gene unclear. The V end lost 5 bases, the J end lost 2 bases, and 10 bases lay between the germline ends. Looked up from germline, CDR1 is SGHNT and CDR2 is YENEEA. CDR3 size: 13 residues.

The chain is built from TRBV6-6 and TRBJ2-7; D remains ambiguous. Germline V gene data show CDR1 as MNHNY and CDR2 as SVGAGI (reference sequence). This CDR3 spans 14 amino acids. V was pared by 4 bases and J by 6 bases, with 16 bases between. CDR3 amino acids: CASSFKSTEGEQYF. The CDR3 DNA sequence: TGTGCCAGCAGTTTCAAATCAACGGAAGGCGAGCAGTACTTC.

V is TRBV10-3 and J is TRBJ1-3; 9 positions match TRBD1. The length of the CDR3 is 18 residues. V lost 1 base, J lost 2 bases, and 9 bases stayed unmatched. Germline V gene lookup returns CDR1 ENHRY and CDR2 SYGVKD. CDR3 protein: CAISEFLTGQGAGNTIYF. DNA for the CDR3: TGTGCCATCAGTGAGTTCTTAACGGGACAGGGAGCTGGAAACACCATATATTTT.

This clone is a singleton in its sample. V usage is TRBV7-3 and J usage is TRBJ2-1; TRBD2 matches at 7 bases. CDR1 and CDR2 (germline): SGHTA, FQGTGA. With 5 bases clipped from V and 12 bases from J, the junction kept 16 bases outside the gene matches. There are 15 residues in the CDR3. Here the CDR3 DNA reads TGTGCCAGCAGCGCTCGACTAGCCCCCCTACAAGGGCAGTTCTTC. Translated: CASSARLAPLQGQFF. Combining the CDR3 with reference TRBV7-3 and TRBJ2-1 gives the whole variable domain GAGVSQTPSNKVTEKGKYVELRCDPISGHTALYWYRQSLGQGPEFLIYFQGTGAADDSGLPNDRFFAVRPEGSVSTLKIQRTERGDSAVYLCASSARLAPLQGQFFGPGTRLTVL.

CDR3 sequence (DNA): TGTGCCAGCAGCTTATGGGGGGTCCTCTGGGATTGGGGCTACACCTTC. Translating it yields CASSLWGVLWDWGYTF. This chain uses TRBV7-9 with TRBJ1-2, with a possible D match to TRBD1 (5 bases). The CDR3 is 16 amino acids. Germline CDR1 is SEHNR and CDR2 is FQNEAQ (reference sequence). The V and J ends lost 2 bases and 8 bases respectively, with 21 bases between them.

V is TRBV4-1 and J is TRBJ1-2, with no clear D. The CDR3 totals 15 residues. V shed 0 bases and J shed 2 bases, with 10 bases lying between them. Germline lookup yields CDR1 MGHRA and CDR2 YSYEKL. CDR3 protein: CASSQDRAVNYGYTF. DNA of the CDR3: TGCGCCAGCAGCCAAGATCGGGCAGTAAACTATGGCTACACCTTC.

In its sample, this clone was seen once. The chain joins TRBV13 to TRBJ1-4, with D unresolved. Between the trimmed V and J ends, which lost 5 bases and 8 bases, there was a span of 6 bases. Germline assignment: CDR1 PRHDT and CDR2 FYEKMQ (reference sequence). The CDR3 has 11 residues. CDR3 bases: TGTGCCAGCAGCCGAGGGGAAAAACTGTTTTTT. Encoded protein: CASSRGEKLFF.